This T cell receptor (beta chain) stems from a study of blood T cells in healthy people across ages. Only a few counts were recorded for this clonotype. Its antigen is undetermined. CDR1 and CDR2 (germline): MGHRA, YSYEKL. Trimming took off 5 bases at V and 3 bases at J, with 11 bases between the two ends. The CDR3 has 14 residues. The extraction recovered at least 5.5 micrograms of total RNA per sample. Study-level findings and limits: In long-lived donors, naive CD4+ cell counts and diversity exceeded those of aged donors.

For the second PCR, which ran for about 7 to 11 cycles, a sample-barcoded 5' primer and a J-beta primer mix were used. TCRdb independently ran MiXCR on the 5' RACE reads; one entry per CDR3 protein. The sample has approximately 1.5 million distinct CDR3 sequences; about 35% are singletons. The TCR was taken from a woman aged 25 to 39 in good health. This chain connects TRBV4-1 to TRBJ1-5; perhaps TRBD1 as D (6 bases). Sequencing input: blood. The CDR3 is CASSTRQDNQPQHF. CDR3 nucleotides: TGCGCCAGCAGCACCCGACAGGACAATCAGCCCCAGCATTTT.